The clone carrying this T cell receptor (beta chain) has ten or more counts. This specimen belongs to a study of T cells in Graves' hyperthyroidism and ophthalmopathy. From RNA transcripts, TCR beta CDR3 regions were amplified. The TCR CDR3 was amplified in a first-round RT-PCR using the HTBI primer set. TCRdb analysed the multiplex PCR reads with MiXCR anew, one entry per CDR3 protein. The table records over 150,000 distinct CDR3 sequences, around 15% of them present only once. The CDR3 sequence is 14 residues long. The V end was cut by 5 bases, the J end by 1 base, with 11 bases between. Germline V gene sequence: CDR1 SNHLY, CDR2 FYNNEI. Patients aged 18 to 65 had newly diagnosed hyperthyroidism that had lasted under 2 months.

V gene TRBV2 combines with J gene TRBJ2-5; D unclear. The specimen sequenced was blood. The clonotype comes from a woman aged 45-60 years with Graves' hyperthyroidism. The CDR3 DNA reads as TGTGCCAGCAGTAGGGCCAGGAGCCAAGAGACCCAGTACTTC. Its translation: CASSRARSQETQYF.